The rows below give T cell receptor beta chains drawn from one sample of a study of early T cells in non-severe SARS-CoV-2 infection. TCRdb re-called the 5' RACE reads with MiXCR, one entry per CDR3 protein. Among fewer than 85,000 distinct CDR3 sequences, 10% to 12% were seen once, and the ten largest hold approximately 12%. The sequencing used whole blood, collected at baseline. The receptor set was obtained from an adult who was a healthcare worker with PCR-confirmed SARS-CoV-2 infection or an uninfected control (not recorded which). Each CDR3 is given with its conserved first and last residue. A D gene is named only where the DNA matches it firmly. Size is omitted from some rows. Given values are once, few, many or a class for expanded clones.

d_call: NA; clone_size: few; v_call: TRBV29-1; j_call: TRBJ1-4; cdr3_aa: CSVVGTEEKLFF; cdr3_nt: TGCAGCGTAGTGGGGACTGAGGAAAAACTGTTTTTT
d_call: TRBD1; clone_size: few; v_call: TRBV5-4; j_call: TRBJ1-1; cdr3_aa: CASSLPGQVNTEAFF; cdr3_nt: TGTGCCAGCAGCCTCCCGGGACAGGTGAACACTGAAGCTTTCTTT
d_call: TRBD1; clone_size: many; v_call: TRBV5-4; j_call: TRBJ2-5; cdr3_aa: CASSPRQGDQETQYF; cdr3_nt: TGTGCCAGCAGCCCCCGACAGGGGGATCAAGAGACCCAGTACTTC
d_call: NA; clone_size: NA; v_call: TRBV6-6; j_call: TRBJ2-3; cdr3_aa: CASTLGLLSPHTDTQYF; cdr3_nt: TGTGCCAGCACCCTGGGGCTCCTTTCCCCACACACAGATACGCAGTATTTT
d_call: TRBD1; clone_size: many; v_call: TRBV6-5; j_call: TRBJ2-1; cdr3_aa: CASSSSPGQGVNEQFF; cdr3_nt: TGTGCCAGCAGCTCCTCTCCGGGACAGGGGGTCAATGAGCAGTTCTTC
d_call: NA; clone_size: many; v_call: TRBV20-1; j_call: TRBJ1-2; cdr3_aa: CSARGDNRLYGYTF; cdr3_nt: TGCAGTGCTAGAGGGGACAACAGACTTTATGGCTACACCTTC
d_call: NA; clone_size: many; v_call: TRBV6-9; j_call: TRBJ1-2; cdr3_aa: CASPRRSYGYTF; cdr3_nt: TGTGCCAGCCCTAGACGAAGCTATGGCTACACCTTC
d_call: NA; clone_size: many; v_call: TRBV11-2; j_call: TRBJ1-5; cdr3_aa: CASALGDNQPQHF; cdr3_nt: TGTGCCAGCGCGCTCGGGGATAATCAGCCCCAGCATTTT
d_call: NA; clone_size: many; v_call: TRBV6-1; j_call: TRBJ1-6; cdr3_aa: CASSEAVRSGSLHF; cdr3_nt: TGTGCCAGCAGTGAAGCCGTCCGGTCGGGGTCCCTCCACTTT
d_call: NA; clone_size: many; v_call: TRBV29-1; j_call: TRBJ1-4; cdr3_aa: CSVGEPPTNEKLFF; cdr3_nt: TGCAGCGTTGGAGAGCCTCCAACTAATGAAAAACTGTTTTTT
d_call: TRBD1; clone_size: NA; v_call: TRBV29-1; j_call: TRBJ2-2; cdr3_aa: CSIRGLANTGELFF; cdr3_nt: TGCAGCATCAGGGGGCTGGCGAACACCGGGGAGCTGTTTTTT
d_call: NA; clone_size: NA; v_call: TRBV29-1; j_call: TRBJ1-1; cdr3_aa: CSVEDFGQEAFF; cdr3_nt: TGCAGCGTTGAAGATTTTGGGCAGGAAGCTTTCTTT
d_call: NA; clone_size: few; v_call: TRBV19; j_call: TRBJ2-7; cdr3_aa: CASRNQGGDPYEQYF; cdr3_nt: TGTGCCAGTAGGAATCAGGGGGGGGACCCCTACGAGCAGTACTTC
d_call: TRBD1; clone_size: few; v_call: TRBV29-1; j_call: TRBJ1-6; cdr3_aa: CSVSGQGNSPLHF; cdr3_nt: TGCAGCGTGTCGGGACAGGGGAATTCACCCCTCCACTTT
d_call: NA; clone_size: few; v_call: TRBV6-6; j_call: TRBJ2-2; cdr3_aa: CASSYGGTGELFF; cdr3_nt: TGTGCCAGCAGTTACGGGGGAACCGGGGAGCTGTTTTTT
d_call: NA; clone_size: NA; v_call: TRBV12-3/TRBV12-4; j_call: TRBJ2-5; cdr3_aa: CASSLTQGSETQYF; cdr3_nt: TGTGCCAGCAGTTTAACCCAGGGATCAGAGACCCAGTACTTC
d_call: NA; clone_size: few; v_call: TRBV5-1; j_call: TRBJ2-2; cdr3_aa: CATASVHTGELFF; cdr3_nt: TGCGCCACCGCCAGCGTTCACACCGGGGAGCTGTTTTTT
d_call: NA; clone_size: NA; v_call: TRBV12-3/TRBV12-4; j_call: TRBJ2-3; cdr3_aa: CASSLDPPPDTQYF; cdr3_nt: TGTGCCAGCAGTTTGGACCCTCCCCCAGATACGCAGTATTTT
d_call: NA; clone_size: NA; v_call: TRBV6-2/TRBV6-3; j_call: TRBJ1-1; cdr3_aa: CATREENTEAFF; cdr3_nt: TGTGCCACGAGGGAGGAGAACACTGAAGCTTTCTTT
d_call: NA; clone_size: few; v_call: TRBV11-3; j_call: TRBJ1-1; cdr3_aa: CASSSSLNTEAFF; cdr3_nt: TGTGCCAGCAGCTCTTCACTGAACACTGAAGCTTTCTTT
d_call: NA; clone_size: few; v_call: TRBV29-1; j_call: TRBJ2-7; cdr3_aa: CSVYRDPYEQYF; cdr3_nt: TGCAGCGTCTACAGGGACCCCTACGAGCAGTACTTC
d_call: NA; clone_size: NA; v_call: TRBV12-3/TRBV12-4; j_call: TRBJ1-5; cdr3_aa: CASSLSGGDQPQHF; cdr3_nt: TGTGCCAGCAGTTTATCGGGCGGGGATCAGCCCCAGCATTTT
d_call: NA; clone_size: NA; v_call: TRBV28; j_call: TRBJ1-4; cdr3_aa: CASSPGGTNEKLFF; cdr3_nt: TGTGCCAGCAGTCCCGGGGGGACTAATGAAAAACTGTTTTTT
d_call: NA; clone_size: NA; v_call: TRBV28; j_call: TRBJ1-3; cdr3_aa: CASSLKGSSGNTIYF; cdr3_nt: TGTGCCAGCAGTTTAAAAGGATCCTCTGGAAACACCATATATTTT
d_call: TRBD1; clone_size: NA; v_call: TRBV5-4; j_call: TRBJ2-3; cdr3_aa: CASSLETGGAVDTQYF; cdr3_nt: TGTGCCAGCAGCTTGGAGACAGGGGGCGCAGTAGATACGCAGTATTTT